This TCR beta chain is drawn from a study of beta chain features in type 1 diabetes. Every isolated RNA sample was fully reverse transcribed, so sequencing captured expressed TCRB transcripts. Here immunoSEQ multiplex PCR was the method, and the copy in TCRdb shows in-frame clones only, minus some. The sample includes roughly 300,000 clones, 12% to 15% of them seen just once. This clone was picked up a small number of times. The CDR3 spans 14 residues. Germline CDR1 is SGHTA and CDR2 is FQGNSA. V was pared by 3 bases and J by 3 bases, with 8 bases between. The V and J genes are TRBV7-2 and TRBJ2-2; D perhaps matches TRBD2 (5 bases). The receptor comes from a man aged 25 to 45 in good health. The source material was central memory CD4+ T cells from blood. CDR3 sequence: CASSFQRYTGELFF. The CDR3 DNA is TGTGCCAGCAGCTTTCAGCGGTACACCGGGGAGCTGTTTTTT.